A selection of T cell receptor beta chains follows, all from one sample in a study of low-dose radiotherapy and immunotherapy resistance in tumors. A single record per CDR3 protein comes from TCRdb applying MiXCR to the reads. The table lists over 55,000 distinct CDR3 sequences, around 30% of them singletons, with 11% in the top ten. This specimen consisted of PBMCs, obtained before treatment. These receptors came from a female donor with ovarian cancer. The CDR3 runs from the conserved cysteine through the conserved F or W. The order of the fields is V gene, J gene, D gene, clone size, CDR3 protein, CDR3 DNA. The D gene is left open where the match is weak. Clone size appears in some rows only: once, few, many, or a class for an expanded clone.

>TRBV12-3/TRBV12-4|TRBJ2-1|.|many
CASSPAAMAATYNEQFF
TGTGCCAGCAGTCCAGCGGCGATGGCAGCAACCTACAATGAGCAGTTCTTC
>TRBV12-5|TRBJ1-4|.|many
CASVGTTVRGTLHEKLFF
TGTGCTAGTGTAGGAACCACTGTCCGGGGGACTCTCCATGAAAAACTGTTTTTT
>TRBV11-2|TRBJ2-4|.|many
CASSFGQPNIQYF
TGTGCCAGCAGCTTTGGACAGCCAAACATTCAGTACTTC
>TRBV7-2|TRBJ1-1|.|few
CASSFSAGWTEAFF
TGTGCCAGCAGCTTCTCGGCAGGGTGGACTGAAGCTTTCTTT
>TRBV9|TRBJ1-2|.|many
CASSVAWGGGDGYTF
TGTGCCAGCAGCGTAGCTTGGGGGGGCGGAGATGGCTACACCTTC
>TRBV28|TRBJ1-2|.|few
CASSFKEGSYGYTF
TGTGCCAGCAGTTTTAAGGAGGGGTCCTATGGCTACACCTTC
>TRBV9|TRBJ1-2|TRBD1|.
CASSVEGALPIYGYTF
TGTGCCAGCAGCGTAGAGGGGGCCCTACCCATCTATGGCTACACCTTC
>TRBV6-5|TRBJ2-3|TRBD1|many
CASSYSTGTGLRTDTQYF
TGTGCCAGCAGTTACTCGACCGGGACAGGGCTGAGGACAGATACGCAGTATTTT
>TRBV6-6|TRBJ2-3|TRBD1|many
CASRDGQGLTDTQYF
TGTGCCAGCAGGGACGGACAGGGACTCACAGATACGCAGTATTTT
>TRBV13|TRBJ2-1|.|.
CASSSSGTSYNEQFF
TGTGCCAGCAGCTCGTCCGGGACCTCCTACAATGAGCAGTTCTTC
>TRBV20-1|TRBJ2-7|.|.
CSARDRLGGLNEQYF
TGCAGTGCTAGAGATCGGTTGGGGGGTCTCAACGAGCAGTACTTC
>TRBV5-3|TRBJ2-7|.|.
CASSLFPAAYEQYF
TGTGCCAGCAGCTTGTTTCCGGCCGCCTACGAGCAGTACTTC
>TRBV18|TRBJ2-5|.|many
CASSPASRAETQYF
TGTGCCAGCTCACCGGCATCAAGGGCGGAGACCCAGTACTTC
>TRBV3-1|TRBJ2-7|.|many
CASSQLGSYEQYF
TGTGCCAGCAGCCAACTTGGCTCCTACGAGCAGTACTTC
>TRBV5-1|TRBJ1-2|TRBD1|many
CASSQLHDRDYGYTF
TGCGCCAGCAGCCAATTACACGACAGGGACTATGGCTACACCTTC
>TRBV25-1|TRBJ1-6|.|.
CASSESGRFNNSPLHF
TGTGCCAGCAGTGAATCGGGACGTTTTAATAATTCACCCCTCCACTTT
>TRBV29-1|TRBJ2-5|.|many
CSVASTQLIQETQYF
TGCAGCGTTGCGAGTACACAGCTGATACAAGAGACCCAGTACTTC
>TRBV6-2/TRBV6-3|TRBJ1-2|.|many
CASSYRSSLPNYGYTF
TGTGCCAGCAGTTACCGAAGTTCCCTTCCTAACTATGGCTACACCTTC
>TRBV19|TRBJ1-5|TRBD1|.
CASKDRAGGGNQPQHF
TGTGCCAGTAAGGACAGGGCGGGAGGGGGCAATCAGCCCCAGCATTTT
>TRBV28|TRBJ2-3|TRBD2|many
CASSSNSRGGLDTQYF
TGTGCCAGCAGTTCCAATTCACGGGGGGGCCTAGATACGCAGTATTTT
>TRBV6-5|TRBJ2-1|TRBD2|many
CASSARGLAGVYNEQFF
TGTGCCAGCAGTGCCCGTGGACTAGCGGGAGTCTACAATGAGCAGTTCTTC
>TRBV4-1|TRBJ1-6|.|many
CASSQDPPTAGAPLHF
TGCGCCAGCAGCCAAGATCCCCCGACGGCAGGGGCGCCCCTCCACTTT
>TRBV6-2/TRBV6-3|TRBJ2-5|.|.
CASSIDWEETQYF
TGTGCCAGCAGTATAGATTGGGAAGAGACCCAGTACTTC
>TRBV13|TRBJ1-1|TRBD1|.
CASSLYGQGAAGTEAFF
TGTGCCAGCAGCTTATACGGACAGGGGGCGGCGGGCACTGAAGCTTTCTTT
>TRBV6-2/TRBV6-3|TRBJ2-5|.|.
CASSPVGNQETQYF
TGTGCCAGCAGTCCGGTTGGGAACCAAGAGACCCAGTACTTC
>TRBV4-1|TRBJ2-2|.|.
CASSQSGRTAGELFFF
.
>TRBV18|TRBJ2-1|.|many
CASSPMGPAYNEQFF
TGTGCCAGCTCACCTATGGGACCCGCCTACAATGAGCAGTTCTTC
>TRBV5-5|TRBJ1-4|.|many
CASSFGSATTNEKLFF
TGCGCCAGCAGCTTCGGGTCAGCAACAACTAATGAAAAACTGTTTTTT
>TRBV20-1|TRBJ1-4|.|.
CSARRQEKLFF
TGCAGTGCTAGGCGACAGGAAAAACTGTTTTTT
>TRBV7-9|TRBJ2-1|TRBD2|many
CASSLVWSSGYNEQFF
TGTGCCAGCAGCTTAGTTTGGTCTAGCGGCTACAATGAGCAGTTCTTC
>TRBV2|TRBJ1-2|TRBD1|many
CASRPDRVRSGGYTF
TGTGCCAGCAGGCCAGACAGGGTCCGAAGTGGTGGCTACACCTTC
>TRBV6-2/TRBV6-3|TRBJ2-1|TRBD1|.
CASSFFNRGNGRNEQFF
TGTGCCAGCAGTTTTTTTAACAGGGGGAATGGGAGGAATGAGCAGTTCTTC
>TRBV11-3|TRBJ2-1|TRBD2|.
CASSPGLAGGYNEQFF
TGTGCCAGCAGCCCGGGACTAGCGGGGGGCTACAATGAGCAGTTCTTC
>TRBV6-6|TRBJ1-5|TRBD1|few
CASSYSTQGGSQPQHF
TGTGCCAGCAGTTACTCGACACAGGGGGGGTCTCAGCCCCAGCATTTT
>TRBV6-1|TRBJ2-2|.|.
CASPKAQAPANTGELFF
TGTGCCAGTCCCAAGGCACAGGCGCCAGCGAACACCGGGGAGCTGTTTTTT
>TRBV12-3/TRBV12-4|TRBJ2-1|.|.
CASSLSYRAYGEQFF
TGTGCCAGCAGTTTATCCTACCGTGCCTACGGTGAGCAGTTCTTC
>TRBV4-2|TRBJ2-2|.|many
CASSHHQNTGELFF
TGTGCCAGCAGCCACCATCAGAACACCGGGGAGCTGTTTTTT
>TRBV7-8|TRBJ2-6|TRBD1|.
CASSLRPAGQGYSGANVLTF
TGTGCCAGCAGCTTGAGGCCCGCGGGACAGGGCTATTCTGGGGCCAACGTCCTGACTTTC
>TRBV28|TRBJ1-4|.|many
CASRTRQSRYEKLFF
TGTGCCAGCAGGACCAGACAGTCTAGATATGAAAAACTGTTTTTT
>TRBV4-2|TRBJ1-1|.|many
CASSQDGHANTEAFF
TGTGCCAGCAGCCAAGATGGCCATGCGAACACTGAAGCTTTCTTT
>TRBV7-9|TRBJ2-5|.|many
CASSSRRETQYF
TGTGCCAGCAGCTCTCGCCGGGAGACCCAGTACTTC
>TRBV3-1|TRBJ2-2|.|.
CASSQGPLGVTSTGELFF
TGTGCCAGCAGCCAAGGCCCCTTAGGGGTGACGTCCACCGGGGAGCTGTTTTTT
>TRBV5-1|TRBJ2-2|.|few
CASSFEGFTGELFF
TGCGCCAGCAGCTTCGAGGGGTTCACCGGGGAGCTGTTTTTT
>TRBV7-9|TRBJ1-2|TRBD1|many
CASSPLGQGKDGYTF
TGTGCCAGCAGCCCCCTTGGACAGGGGAAGGATGGCTACACCTTC
>TRBV6-6|TRBJ2-6|.|many
CASSYAGGAGANVLTF
TGTGCCAGCAGTTACGCCGGCGGGGCTGGGGCCAACGTCCTGACTTTC
>TRBV28|TRBJ2-1|.|.
CASSFYGNEQFF
TGTGCCAGCAGTTTTTATGGCAATGAGCAGTTCTTC
>TRBV2|TRBJ2-1|TRBD2|few
CASSGGRTSRRDEQFF
TGTGCCAGCAGTGGGGGGAGGACTAGCAGGCGCGACGAGCAGTTCTTC
>TRBV2|TRBJ2-7|.|many
CASSQVRGLYEQYF
TGTGCCAGCAGTCAGGTTAGGGGTCTCTACGAGCAGTACTTC
>TRBV11-3|TRBJ2-7|.|few
CASSLGPVGPYEQYF
TGTGCCAGCAGCTTGGGTCCTGTCGGCCCCTACGAGCAGTACTTC
>TRBV11-3|TRBJ2-4|.|many
CASSSQGSMDIQYF
TGTGCCAGCAGCTCTCAGGGTTCCATGGACATTCAGTACTTC
>TRBV30|TRBJ1-5|TRBD1|many
CAWSYPGLRPGGGQPQHF
TGTGCCTGGAGTTATCCGGGACTCAGACCAGGGGGCGGTCAGCCCCAGCATTTT
>TRBV9|TRBJ2-3|TRBD2|.
CASGEGHTDTQYF
TGTGCCAGCGGGGAGGGGCACACAGATACGCAGTATTTT
>TRBV2|TRBJ1-5|.|many
CASRDTPNSNQPQHF
TGTGCCAGCAGAGATACACCTAATAGCAATCAGCCCCAGCATTTT